The next 17 T cell receptor beta chains were all read from a single sample in a study of cytomegalovirus exposure and HLA in healthy donors. Sequencing was performed with immunoSEQ multiplex PCR; in TCRdb, only in-frame clones are kept and a portion is missing. The repertoire has about 110,000 clones, about 85% of them found once; the top ten carry approximately 2.9%. The sequenced material came from PBMCs. The receptors originated from a young woman in good health and CMV-seronegative.

The chain carries TRBV6-5 and TRBJ2-7, with 11 bases lining up with TRBD2. The CDR3 loop spans 11 amino acids. The V and J ends lost 8 bases and 7 bases, in that order; junction bases with no gene match: 1. CDR1 is MNHEY and CDR2 is SVGAGI in the germline V gene. This chain's CDR3 is CASASGGEQYF. The CDR3 DNA follows: TGTGCCAGCGCTAGCGGGGGGGAGCAGTACTTC.

CDR3 sequence reads: CATSGGTGKSSYEQYF. CDR3 bases: TGTGCCACCAGCGGAGGGACAGGGAAGAGCTCCTACGAGCAGTACTTC. V and J are TRBV15 and TRBJ2-7; TRBD1 aligns across 9 bases. Germline V gene sequence: CDR1 LNHNV, CDR2 YYDKDF (reference sequence). The V gene end was trimmed by 5 bases and the J gene end by 0 bases; junction bases not matched to a gene: 8. CDR3 length: 16 amino acids.

Here the CDR3 reads CASSNLAGGTNEQFF. The DNA for the CDR3 is TGTGCCAGCAGCAATCTAGCGGGGGGAACCAATGAGCAGTTCTTC. The chain uses TRBV7-3 and TRBJ2-1; TRBD2 matches 11 bases. Germline CDR1 reads SGHTA; CDR2 reads FQGTGA. The V and J ends lost 5 bases and 6 bases, in that order; junction bases with no gene match: 6. The CDR3 is 15 residues long.

This clone was observed at least ten times. J is TRBJ2-2 and V is TRBV25-1, with D tentatively TRBD2 (6 bases). Trimming removed 1 base from V and 5 bases from J, with 11 bases in between. Per germline, CDR1 MGHDK and CDR2 SYGVNS. CDR3 length: 15 residues. For the CDR3, the DNA is TGTGCCAGCAGTGAATTCGGGGGTAGGACCGGGGAGCTGTTTTTT. Translating it yields CASSEFGGRTGELFF.

This sequence joins TRBV10-1 and TRBJ2-3; TRBD1 is a possible D gene (6 bases). Trimming left V 6 bases short and J 9 bases short, with 16 bases between. The CDR3 covers 13 residues. The germline V gene encodes CDR1 WNHNN and CDR2 SYGVQD (reference sequence). The CDR3 here is CASSPLPQGTQYF. The CDR3 DNA reads as TGCGCCAGCAGCCCCCTGCCCCAGGGGACGCAGTATTTT.

This rearrangement joins TRBV5-6 to TRBJ2-7; TRBD2 aligns across 7 bases. V shed 5 bases and J 4 bases; nucleotides not matched to a gene: 9. The germline V gene encodes CDR1 SGHDT and CDR2 YYEEEE. This CDR3 spans 14 amino acids. The CDR3 sequence is CASRLWGAGYEQYF. Here the CDR3 DNA reads TGTGCCAGCAGGCTATGGGGAGCGGGATACGAGCAGTACTTC.

The V call is TRBV6-5, the J call TRBJ2-3; TRBD1 matches 9 bases. CDR1 MNHEY and CDR2 SVGAGI come from the germline V gene. The CDR3 is made up of 13 amino acids. V shed 6 bases and J 3 bases; nucleotides not matched to a gene: 1. CDR3 in amino acids: CASRGQGTDTQYF. In nucleotides, the CDR3 is TGTGCCAGCAGAGGACAGGGGACAGATACGCAGTATTTT.

The V and J genes are TRBV25-1 and TRBJ1-4; 11 bases agree with TRBD1. V trimming: 6 bases; J trimming: 4 bases; junction bases outside the gene matches: 4. This CDR3 region has 15 residues. Germline CDR1 is MGHDK and CDR2 is SYGVNS. The CDR3 is CASSLGTGGNEKLFF. The CDR3 nucleotides read TGTGCCAGCAGCCTCGGGACAGGGGGTAATGAAAAACTGTTTTTT.

V gene TRBV6-4 combines with J gene TRBJ1-2; tentative D call: TRBD1 (5 bases). The germline CDR1 and CDR2 sequences are MRHNA and SNTAGT. V lost 2 bases to trimming and J lost 6 bases, with 19 bases between them. This CDR3 comprises 16 residues. CDR3 amino acids: CASSDGLDREVDGYTF. CDR3 nucleotides: TGTGCCAGCAGTGACGGATTAGACAGAGAGGTTGATGGCTACACCTTC.

V usage is TRBV7-3 and J usage is TRBJ1-1; TRBD1 aligns across 7 bases. V shed 0 bases and J 1 base; nucleotides not matched to a gene: 2. The V gene's germline CDR1 is SGHTA and CDR2 FQGTGA. This CDR3 region has 15 residues. The CDR3 DNA reads TGTGCCAGCAGCTTAACCGGGACAGCGAACACTGAAGCTTTCTTT. Translating gives CASSLTGTANTEAFF.

The V call is TRBV4-1, the J call TRBJ1-1; tentative D call: TRBD1 (6 bases). V lost 3 bases to trimming and J lost 5 bases, with 10 bases between them. The CDR3 totals 13 residues. Germline V CDR1 and CDR2: MGHRA, YSYEKL. In DNA form, the CDR3 reads TGCGCCAGCAGCCAGCACAGGGAGACTGAAGCTTTCTTT. Residues: CASSQHRETEAFF.

The chain has TRBV4-1 and TRBJ1-1; 8 bases match TRBD1. Trimming cost V 1 base and J 4 bases; bases outside gene matches: 8. The germline gives CDR1 MGHRA, CDR2 YSYEKL. CDR3 length: 16 residues. The CDR3 loop reads CASSQVPGGVGTEAFF. In DNA, the CDR3 is TGCGCCAGCAGCCAAGTGCCAGGGGGCGTGGGCACTGAAGCTTTCTTT.

The J gene is TRBJ2-2, the V gene TRBV19; D is perhaps TRBD1 (6 bases). CDR1 and CDR2 (germline): LNHDA, SQIVND (reference sequence). V dropped 10 bases and J dropped 5 bases, with 17 bases sitting between them. This CDR3 has 14 amino acids. CDR3 nucleotide sequence: TGTGCCACCGAAGACAGGAAAAGGACCGGGGAGCTGTTTTTT. Amino acid sequence: CATEDRKRTGELFF. Filled out from reference TRBV19 and TRBJ2-2, the complete variable domain reads DGGITQSPKYLFRKEGQNVTLSCEQNLNHDAMYWYRQDPGQGLRLIYYSQIVNDFQKGDIAEGYSVSREKKESFPLTVTSAQKNPTAFYLCATEDRKRTGELFFGEGSRLTVL.

This clone was counted once. At one end, the junction sequence differs from germline, possibly due to a read error. The chain uses TRBV7-9 and TRBJ1-3, with D possibly matching TRBD1 (6 bases). The length of the CDR3 is 17 residues. The V gene's germline CDR1 is SEHNR and CDR2 FQNEAQ (reference sequence). CDR3 amino acids: CASSSTLGGAPGNAIYF. The DNA for the CDR3 is TGTGCCAGCAGCTCGACGCTGGGGGGGGCTCCTGGAAACGCCATATATTTT.

This chain connects TRBV18 to TRBJ2-3, with D unresolved. The CDR3 runs 13 residues. V shed 4 bases and J shed 1 base, with 6 bases lying between them. Per the germline V gene, CDR1 is KGHSH and CDR2 is LQKENI. The chain's CDR3 is CASSLGGTDTQYF. CDR3 DNA sequence: TGTGCCAGCTCACTCGGAGGCACAGATACGCAGTATTTT.

The V call is TRBV5-4, the J call TRBJ2-7; a weak D match, TRBD2 (6 bases). Per germline, CDR1 SGHNT and CDR2 YYREEE (reference sequence). The V gene lost 4 bases and the J gene lost 6 bases, with 20 bases spanning the gap. The CDR3 sequence is 15 residues long. The CDR3 nucleotides are TGTGCCAGCAGCCTGCCCGGGGACTTTCTCTCCGAGCAGTACTTC. Translated: CASSLPGDFLSEQYF.

The chain joins TRBV4-1 to TRBJ2-7; the D gene is possibly TRBD2 (6 bases). The CDR3 contains 15 residues. The germline V gene has CDR1 MGHRA and CDR2 YSYEKL. Trimming stripped 1 base from V and 0 bases from J, with 10 bases between. The CDR3 nucleotides are TGCGCCAGCAGCCAAGGGCGGGGAAGCTCCTACGAGCAGTACTTC. This translates into CASSQGRGSSYEQYF.